This T cell receptor (beta chain) came from a study of PD-1 blockade in classical Hodgkin lymphoma. Between the trimmed V and J ends, which lost 0 bases and 4 bases, there was a span of 10 bases. Germline CDR1 reads WSHSY; CDR2 reads SAAADI. The CDR3 extends over 16 amino acids. Produced via immunoSEQ multiplex PCR; TCRdb's table is partial and in-frame only. The sample has 40,000 to 45,000 clones; about three quarters are singletons. Brentuximab vedotin exposure varied, and every patient relapsed after autologous stem cell transplantation. The sequencing used peripheral blood mononuclear cells (PBMCs), collected at baseline. The receptor was isolated from a human donor with classical Hodgkin lymphoma. The rearrangement uses TRBV10-2 and TRBJ2-6; TRBD1 is a possible D gene (6 bases). The CDR3 bases are TGCGCCAGCAGTGAGTCAGGGGGAACGGGGGCCAACGTCCTGACTTTC. It translates to CASSESGGTGANVLTF.